A selection of T cell receptor beta chains follows, all from one sample in a study of blood T cell repertoires in COVID-19. Assay used: immunoSEQ multiplex PCR; TCRdb lists only in-frame clones, some missing. The sample carries roughly 100,000 clones, roughly 79% recorded once. Sequencing input: peripheral blood. Source of these receptors: a man between 70 and 80 years old with acute or convalescent COVID-19. Both conserved end residues are part of each CDR3. The D gene is left open where the match is weak. The size field is filled for only some rows; it gives once, few, many or a size class.

-	TRBV5-4	-	TRBJ1-2	TGTGCCAGCAGCTTGCCTAAAGACAGCGGCTACACCTTC	CASSLPKDSGYTF
-	TRBV5-5	-	TRBJ2-7	TGTGCCAGCAGCACGGCCCCGGGCGGGAATTTCTACGAGCAGTACTTC	CASSTAPGGNFYEQYF
-	TRBV5-1	TRBD1	TRBJ2-7	TGCGCCAGCAGCTTAGGACAGGGCCCCTACGAGCAGTACTTC	CASSLGQGPYEQYF
-	TRBV18	TRBD1	TRBJ1-1	TGTGCCAGCTCAACCGGACAGGTGAACACTGAAGCTTTCTTT	CASSTGQVNTEAFF
-	TRBV15	-	TRBJ1-5	TGTGCCACCAGCAGAGGTGACAGTAGCAATCAGCCCCAGCATTTT	CATSRGDSSNQPQHF
-	TRBV28	-	TRBJ1-5	TGTGCCAGCAGCGCTAGCCTCGGGGACAATCAGCCCCAGCATTTT	CASSASLGDNQPQHF
-	TRBV30	-	TRBJ1-3	TGTGCCTGGGTACTTAGGGGGAACACCATATATTTT	CAWVLRGNTIYF
-	TRBV18	-	TRBJ1-2	TGTGCCAGCTCACCAAGCCCCGATAACTATGGCTACACCTTC	CASSPSPDNYGYTF
once	TRBV5-1	TRBD1	TRBJ2-1	TGCGCCAGCAGCGTAGGGGACAGGGCAAGGAATGAGCAGTTCTTC	CASSVGDRARNEQFF
-	TRBV7-2	-	TRBJ2-7	TGTGCCAGCAGGCAAGCCCCCAGGGTGCAAGACGAGCAGTACTTC	CASRQAPRVQDEQYF